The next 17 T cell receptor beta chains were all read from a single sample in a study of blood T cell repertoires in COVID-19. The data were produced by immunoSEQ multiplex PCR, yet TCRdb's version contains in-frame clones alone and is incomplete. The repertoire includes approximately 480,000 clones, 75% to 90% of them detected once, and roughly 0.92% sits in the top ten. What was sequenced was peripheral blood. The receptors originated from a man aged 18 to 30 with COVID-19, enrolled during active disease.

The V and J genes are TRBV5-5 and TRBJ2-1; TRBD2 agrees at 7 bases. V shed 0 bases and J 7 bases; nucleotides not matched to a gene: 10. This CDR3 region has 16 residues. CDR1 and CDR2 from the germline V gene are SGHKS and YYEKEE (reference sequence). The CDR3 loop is CASSLGDYGLRNEQFF. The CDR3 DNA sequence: TGTGCCAGCAGCTTGGGGGACTACGGGTTAAGGAATGAGCAGTTCTTC.

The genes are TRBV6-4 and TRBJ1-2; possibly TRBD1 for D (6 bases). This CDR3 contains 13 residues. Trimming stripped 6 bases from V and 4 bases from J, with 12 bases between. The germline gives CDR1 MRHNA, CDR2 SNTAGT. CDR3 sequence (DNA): TGTGCCAGCAGGCTGGACAGTCGCTATGGCTACACCTTC. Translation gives CASRLDSRYGYTF.

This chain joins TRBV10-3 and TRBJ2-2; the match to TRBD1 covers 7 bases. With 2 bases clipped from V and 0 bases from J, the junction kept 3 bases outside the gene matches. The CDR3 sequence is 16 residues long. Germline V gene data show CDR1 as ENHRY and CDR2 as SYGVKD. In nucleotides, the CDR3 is TGTGCCATCAGTGAGCCACAGGGGACGAACACCGGGGAGCTGTTTTTT. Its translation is CAISEPQGTNTGELFF.

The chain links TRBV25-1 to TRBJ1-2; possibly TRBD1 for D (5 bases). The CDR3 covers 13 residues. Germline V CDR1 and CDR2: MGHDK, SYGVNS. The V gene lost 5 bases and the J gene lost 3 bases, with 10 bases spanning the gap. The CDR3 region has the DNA TGTGCCAGCAGTAAGGGGTCCCACTATGGCTACACCTTC. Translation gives CASSKGSHYGYTF.

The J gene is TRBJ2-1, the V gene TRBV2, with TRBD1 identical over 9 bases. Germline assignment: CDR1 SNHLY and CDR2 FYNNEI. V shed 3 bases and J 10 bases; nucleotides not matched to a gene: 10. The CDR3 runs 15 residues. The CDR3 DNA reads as TGTGCCAGCAGTGATCTTAGGACAGGGGACCGAGAGCAGTTCTTC. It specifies CASSDLRTGDREQFF.

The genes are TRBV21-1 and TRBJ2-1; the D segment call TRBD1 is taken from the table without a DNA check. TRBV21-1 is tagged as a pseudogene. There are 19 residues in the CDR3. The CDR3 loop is CASSKPQGEPLVKVDEQFF. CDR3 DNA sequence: TGTGCCAGCAGCAAACCCCAAGGGGAACCTCTAGTTAAGGTCGATGAGCAGTTCTTC.

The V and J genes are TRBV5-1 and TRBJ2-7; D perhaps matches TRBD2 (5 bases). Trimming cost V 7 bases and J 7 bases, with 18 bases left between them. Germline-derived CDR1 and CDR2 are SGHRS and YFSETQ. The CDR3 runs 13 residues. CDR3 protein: CASSVGEGREQYF. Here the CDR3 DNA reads TGCGCCAGCTCCGTGGGAGAGGGCAGAGAGCAGTACTTC.

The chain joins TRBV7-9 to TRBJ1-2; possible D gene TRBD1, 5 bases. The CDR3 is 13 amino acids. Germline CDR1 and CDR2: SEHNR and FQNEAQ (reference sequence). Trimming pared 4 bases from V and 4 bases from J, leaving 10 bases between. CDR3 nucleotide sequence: TGTGCCAGCAGCTCCTCGGGGGGCTATGGCTACACCTTC. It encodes CASSSSGGYGYTF. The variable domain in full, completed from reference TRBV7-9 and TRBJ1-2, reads DTGVSQNPRHKITKRGQNVTFRCDPISEHNRLYWYRQTLGQGPEFLTYFQNEAQLEKSRLLSDRFSAERPKGSFSTLEIQRTEQGDSAMYLCASSSSGGYGYTFGSGTRLTVV.

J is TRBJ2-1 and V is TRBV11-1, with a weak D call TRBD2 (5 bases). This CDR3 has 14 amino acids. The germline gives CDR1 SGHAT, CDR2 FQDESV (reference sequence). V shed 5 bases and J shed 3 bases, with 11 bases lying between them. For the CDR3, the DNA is TGTGCCAGCAGCCCGATACTAGTCTACAATGAGCAGTTCTTC. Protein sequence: CASSPILVYNEQFF.

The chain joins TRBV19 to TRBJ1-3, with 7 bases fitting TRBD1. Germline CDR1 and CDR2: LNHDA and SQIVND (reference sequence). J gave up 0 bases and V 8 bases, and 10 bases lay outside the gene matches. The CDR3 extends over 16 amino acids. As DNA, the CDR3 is TGTGCCAGTCGACTAGGGACAGCCGGCTCTGGAAACACCATATATTTT. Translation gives CASRLGTAGSGNTIYF.

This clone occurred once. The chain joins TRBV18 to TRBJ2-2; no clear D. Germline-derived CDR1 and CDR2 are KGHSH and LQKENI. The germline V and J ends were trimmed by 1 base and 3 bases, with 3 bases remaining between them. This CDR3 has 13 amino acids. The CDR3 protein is CASSPLYTGELFF. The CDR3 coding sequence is TGTGCCAGCTCACCACTCTACACCGGGGAGCTGTTTTTT.

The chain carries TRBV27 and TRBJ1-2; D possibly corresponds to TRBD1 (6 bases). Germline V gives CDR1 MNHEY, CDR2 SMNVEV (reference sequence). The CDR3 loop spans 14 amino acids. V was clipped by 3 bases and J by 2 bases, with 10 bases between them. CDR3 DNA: TGTGCCAGCAGTTTCAGGGACACCAACTATGGCTACACCTTC. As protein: CASSFRDTNYGYTF.

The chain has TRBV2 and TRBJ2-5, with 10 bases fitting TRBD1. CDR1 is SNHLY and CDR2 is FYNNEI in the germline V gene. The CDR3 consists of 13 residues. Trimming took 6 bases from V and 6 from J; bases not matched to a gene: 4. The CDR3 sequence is CASRGDRGQTQYF. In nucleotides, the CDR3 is TGTGCCAGCAGAGGGGACAGGGGTCAGACCCAGTACTTC. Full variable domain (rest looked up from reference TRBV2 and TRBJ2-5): EPEVTQTPSHQVTQMGQEVILRCVPISNHLYFYWYRQILGQKVEFLVSFYNNEISEKSEIFDDQFSVERPDGSNFTLKIRSTKLEDSAMYFCASRGDRGQTQYFGPGTRLLVL.

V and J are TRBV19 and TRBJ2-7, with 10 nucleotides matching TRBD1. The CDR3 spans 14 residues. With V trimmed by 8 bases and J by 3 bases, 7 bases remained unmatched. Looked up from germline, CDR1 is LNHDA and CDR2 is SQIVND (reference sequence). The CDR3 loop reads CASATGTGDYEQYF. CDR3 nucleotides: TGTGCCAGTGCCACGGGGACAGGGGACTACGAGCAGTACTTC.

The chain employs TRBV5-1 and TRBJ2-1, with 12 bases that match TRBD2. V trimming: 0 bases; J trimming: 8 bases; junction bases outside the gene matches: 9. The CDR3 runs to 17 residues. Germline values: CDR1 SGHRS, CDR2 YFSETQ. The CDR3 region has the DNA TGCGCCAGCAGCTTGGAACTTCTAGCGGGGGGGCATCATGAGCAGTTCTTC. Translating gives CASSLELLAGGHHEQFF.

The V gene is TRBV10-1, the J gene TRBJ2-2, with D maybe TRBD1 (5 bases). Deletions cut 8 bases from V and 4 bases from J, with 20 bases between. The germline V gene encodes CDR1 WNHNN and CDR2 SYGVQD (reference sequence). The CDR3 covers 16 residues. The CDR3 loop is CASGAEAREFTGELFF. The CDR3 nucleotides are TGCGCCAGCGGGGCTGAAGCTAGAGAGTTCACCGGGGAGCTGTTTTTT.

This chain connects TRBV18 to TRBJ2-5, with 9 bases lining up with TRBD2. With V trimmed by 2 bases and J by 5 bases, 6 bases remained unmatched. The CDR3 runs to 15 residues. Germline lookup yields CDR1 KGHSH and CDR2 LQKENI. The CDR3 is CASSPAGGPTETQYF. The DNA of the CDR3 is TGTGCCAGCTCACCAGCGGGGGGGCCAACGGAGACCCAGTACTTC.